This T cell receptor (beta chain) was identified in a study of cytomegalovirus exposure and HLA in healthy donors. For the study at large: The approximately 100 million unique TCR beta sequences, from about 179 million T cells, were found by an earlier analysis.

PCR primers comprised 60 Vbeta and 13 Jbeta primers. Produced via immunoSEQ multiplex PCR; TCRdb's table is partial and in-frame only. Seen here are 200,000 or so clones, about 85% observed once, and the top ten hold 1.3%. Looked up from germline, CDR1 is SEHNR and CDR2 is FQNEAQ (reference sequence). The CDR3 consists of 15 residues. Trimming cost V 4 bases and J 1 base, with 10 bases left between them. The sequencing input was PBMCs. The TCR was taken from a human donor in good health. The chain recombines TRBV7-9 with TRBJ1-4; a possible D gene is TRBD1 (5 bases). The CDR3 here is CASSYGGGTNEKLFF. The CDR3 nucleotides read TGTGCCAGCAGCTATGGGGGGGGAACTAATGAAAAACTGTTTTTT. Based on the CDR3 plus reference TRBV7-9 and TRBJ1-4, the full variable domain is DTGVSQNPRHKITKRGQNVTFRCDPISEHNRLYWYRQTLGQGPEFLTYFQNEAQLEKSRLLSDRFSAERPKGSFSTLEIQRTEQGDSAMYLCASSYGGGTNEKLFFGSGTQLSVL.